This is a list of T cell receptor beta chains from one sample in a study of early T cells in non-severe SARS-CoV-2 infection. Via MiXCR, TCRdb re-called the 5' RACE reads, giving one row per CDR3 protein. The table records tens of thousands of distinct CDR3 sequences, roughly 8.4% of them present only once. Sequencing was done on a sample of whole blood. These receptor sequences come from an adult who was a healthcare worker with PCR-confirmed SARS-CoV-2 infection or an uninfected control (not recorded which). The CDR3 runs from the conserved cysteine through the conserved F or W. The D gene is left open where the match is weak. Some rows have no size entry. The others give once, few or many, or a class for an expanded clone.

J: TRBJ1-6; V: TRBV2; D: .; size: many; DNA: TGTGCCGTGGACGGAAATTCACCCCTCCACTTT; CDR3: CAVDGNSPLHF
J: TRBJ2-5; V: TRBV6-6; D: TRBD2; size: few; DNA: TGTGCCAGCAGTTTGTTAATAGCGGGAGACCAAGAGACCCAGTACTTC; CDR3: CASSLLIAGDQETQYF
J: TRBJ1-1; V: TRBV5-1; D: .; size: few; DNA: TGCGCCAGCAGCTTCCAGGGGAGCACTGAAGCTTTCTTT; CDR3: CASSFQGSTEAFF
J: TRBJ2-2; V: TRBV18; D: .; size: many; DNA: TGTGCCAGCTCAGCCGACATTAACACCGGGGAGCTGTTTTTT; CDR3: CASSADINTGELFF
J: TRBJ2-1; V: TRBV10-3; D: .; size: .; DNA: TGTGCCATCAGTGACGAGGCGGGATGGGACAATGAGCAGTTCTTC; CDR3: CAISDEAGWDNEQFF
J: TRBJ2-2; V: TRBV10-3; D: TRBD2; size: many; DNA: TGTGCCATCAGTGAACTAGCGGAGGGGTCCGGGGAGCTGTTTTTT; CDR3: CAISELAEGSGELFF
J: TRBJ1-4; V: TRBV19; D: TRBD1; size: .; DNA: TGTGCCAGTAGTCGGGACAGCGCCGAAAAACTGTTTTTT; CDR3: CASSRDSAEKLFF
J: TRBJ2-3; V: TRBV7-2; D: .; size: few; DNA: TGTGCCAGCAGCTTAAACCTAGAGGCTACGCAGTATTTT; CDR3: CASSLNLEATQYF
J: TRBJ1-1; V: TRBV10-2; D: .; size: few; DNA: TGCGCCAGCAGTGAGGCAGGGTTGAACACTGAAGCTTTCTTT; CDR3: CASSEAGLNTEAFF
J: TRBJ2-7; V: TRBV28; D: TRBD2; size: .; DNA: TGTGCCAGCAGTCTCGCCGGGACTAGCGGGAACGAGCAGTACTTC; CDR3: CASSLAGTSGNEQYF
J: TRBJ2-6; V: TRBV9; D: TRBD2; size: few; DNA: TGTGCCAGCAGCTTCAAGCGGGAGTACCCTGGGGCCAACGTCCTGACTTTC; CDR3: CASSFKREYPGANVLTF
J: TRBJ2-1; V: TRBV11-2; D: .; size: many; DNA: TGTGCCAGCAGCCCTCTATCTCCGCAAAACAATGAGCAGTTCTTC; CDR3: CASSPLSPQNNEQFF